This passage covers 27 T cell receptor beta chains from one sample sequenced in a study of cytotoxic CD8 clonotypes in ibrutinib-treated CLL. Measured with immunoSEQ multiplex PCR; TCRdb has only the in-frame clones, and not every one. The data show under 200,000 clones, 81% seen once. Specimen: PBMCs, collected after 12 months of ibrutinib treatment. Source of these receptors: a human donor with chronic lymphocytic leukemia.

Only a few counts were recorded for this clone. The chain has TRBV6-1 and TRBJ2-1, with TRBD1 identical over 8 bases. In germline, CDR1 is MNHNS, CDR2 SASEGT. Germline trimming cut 1 base from V and 3 bases from J; bases unmatched to any gene: 5. The CDR3 runs to 16 residues. CDR3 loop: CASSEVPGGLYNEQFF. CDR3 in DNA: TGTGCCAGCAGTGAAGTTCCAGGGGGCCTCTACAATGAGCAGTTCTTC.

The V call is TRBV27, the J call TRBJ2-5; 7 bases map to TRBD2. J lost 5 bases, V lost 1 base, and 1 base had no gene match. The CDR3 runs 13 residues. Germline CDR1 and CDR2: MNHEY and SMNVEV (reference sequence). The CDR3 sequence is CASSLYGGETQYF. CDR3 DNA sequence: TGTGCCAGCAGTTTATACGGGGGGGAGACCCAGTACTTC.

V and J are TRBV2 and TRBJ2-7, with D perhaps TRBD1 (5 bases). The CDR3 covers 14 residues. Germline CDR1 SNHLY, CDR2 FYNNEI. Between the trimmed V and J ends, which lost 3 bases and 8 bases, there was a span of 17 bases. CDR3 in DNA: TGTGCCAGCAGTGACCTCCAGGGAAACCTAAAGCAGTACTTC. It translates to CASSDLQGNLKQYF.

The rearrangement uses TRBV15 and TRBJ2-2; D remains unclear. This CDR3 comprises 11 residues. Germline loops: CDR1 LNHNV, CDR2 YYDKDF (reference sequence). Trimming took off 3 bases at V and 6 bases at J, with 2 bases between the two ends. CDR3 sequence reads: CATSRAGELFF. The CDR3 nucleotides read TGTGCCACCAGCAGGGCCGGGGAGCTGTTTTTT.

This clone was found a few times. The chain uses TRBV5-1 and TRBJ1-4; TRBD1 might be the D (5 bases). CDR1 SGHRS and CDR2 YFSETQ come from the germline V gene. The length of the CDR3 is 15 residues. Trimming left V 2 bases short and J 8 bases short, with 16 bases between. The CDR3 loop is CASSLTGAEEEKLFF. The DNA for the CDR3 is TGCGCCAGCAGCTTAACAGGCGCCGAGGAGGAAAAACTGTTTTTT. Looking up the rest from reference TRBV5-1 and TRBJ1-4 gives the full variable domain: KAGVTQTPRYLIKTRGQQVTLSCSPISGHRSVSWYQQTPGQGLQFLFEYFSETQRNKGNFPGRFSGRQFSNSRSEMNVSTLELGDSALYLCASSLTGAEEEKLFFGSGTQLSVL.

This clone came up a few times. The CDR3 is CASSVTGGSYEQYF. CDR3 nucleotide sequence: TGCGCCAGCAGCGTAACAGGGGGCTCCTACGAGCAGTACTTC. The chain recombines TRBV5-1 with TRBJ2-7; 8 bases match TRBD1. V was pared by 4 bases and J by 0 bases, with 3 bases of the junction left unmatched. This CDR3 has 14 residues. CDR1 is SGHRS and CDR2 is YFSETQ in the germline V gene.

This clone was found a few times. V and J are TRBV18 and TRBJ1-4, with 7 bases fitting TRBD1. Germline V lookup: CDR1 KGHSH, CDR2 LQKENI. The CDR3 contains 12 residues. Trimming at V came to 8 bases and at J to 9 bases, leaving 6 bases not matched to a gene. CDR3 residues: CASADRDQKLFF. The CDR3 nucleotides read TGTGCCAGCGCAGACAGGGATCAAAAACTGTTTTTT.

Of note for this clone: The sample holds other DNA sequences that translate to the same CDR3. V and J are TRBV7-9 and TRBJ1-1, with D uncertain. V lost 3 bases and J lost 1, with 6 bases in between. Germline-derived CDR1 and CDR2 are SEHNR and FQNEAQ (reference sequence). CDR3 length equals 13 residues. The CDR3 spells CASSFAANTEAFF. The CDR3 bases are TGTGCCAGCAGCTTTGCGGCGAACACTGAAGCTTTCTTT.

This clone appeared a few times. This chain uses TRBV9 with TRBJ2-3; 11 bases agree with TRBD2. V gave up 2 bases and J gave up 0 bases; unmatched junction bases: 14. This CDR3 has 20 residues. Germline CDR1 and CDR2: SGDLS and YYNGEE. The CDR3 DNA is TGTGCCAGCAGCGTTGAGGGACTAGCGGCGTCGACGCTTAGCACAGATACGCAGTATTTT. It specifies CASSVEGLAASTLSTDTQYF.

The gene calls are TRBV28 and TRBJ1-2; D remains ambiguous. V lost 5 bases and J 3 bases, leaving 13 bases between the germline ends. This CDR3 has 14 residues. Germline values: CDR1 MDHEN, CDR2 SYDVKM. This CDR3 reads CASSLEVGDYGYTF. Here the CDR3 DNA reads TGTGCCAGCAGTCTGGAGGTCGGCGACTATGGCTACACCTTC.

This sequence joins TRBV5-8 and TRBJ2-3; 10 nucleotides line up with TRBD2. J gave up 2 bases and V 0 bases, and 3 bases lay outside the gene matches. The CDR3 sequence is 16 residues long. The germline gives CDR1 SGHTS, CDR2 YDEGEE. The CDR3 DNA reads TGTGCCAGCAGCTTGGCTAGCGGGGGAATCACAGATACGCAGTATTTT. Translating gives CASSLASGGITDTQYF.

This clone was observed a few times. The rearrangement links TRBV28 to TRBJ1-1; D gene unclear. Germline loops: CDR1 MDHEN, CDR2 SYDVKM. Trimming removed 5 bases from V and 1 base from J, with 17 bases in between. The CDR3 totals 16 residues. The chain's CDR3 is CASSIPGGLTNTEAFF. In nucleotides, the CDR3 is TGTGCCAGCAGTATTCCCGGCGGGTTGACGAACACTGAAGCTTTCTTT.

This clone was seen a few times. The chain has TRBV5-1 and TRBJ1-2; 11 positions match TRBD1. The germline gives CDR1 SGHRS, CDR2 YFSETQ. The CDR3 is 15 residues long. V lost 0 bases, J lost 8 bases, and 6 bases stayed unmatched. The CDR3 region has the DNA TGCGCCAGCAGCTTGGGGCCGGGACAGGGGGACGGCTACACCTTC. It translates to CASSLGPGQGDGYTF.

V usage is TRBV5-1 and J usage is TRBJ2-1; D uncertain. Germline lookup yields CDR1 SGHRS and CDR2 YFSETQ. The V and J ends lost 7 bases and 7 bases respectively, with 18 bases between them. CDR3 size: 14 residues. The CDR3 nucleotides are TGCGCCAGCCTGGCTCCGGAAGCTACAAATGAGCAGTTCTTC. Encoded protein: CASLAPEATNEQFF. The variable domain in full, with the rest retrieved from reference TRBV5-1 and TRBJ2-1, is KAGVTQTPRYLIKTRGQQVTLSCSPISGHRSVSWYQQTPGQGLQFLFEYFSETQRNKGNFPGRFSGRQFSNSRSEMNVSTLELGDSALYLCASLAPEATNEQFFGPGTRLTVL.

The V gene is TRBV5-4, the J gene TRBJ1-2; D might be TRBD1 (6 bases). Germline values: CDR1 SGHNT, CDR2 YYREEE (reference sequence). The CDR3 length is 17 residues. The V and J ends lost 2 bases and 8 bases respectively, with 25 bases between them. This CDR3 is CASSFGGRRLGGLGYTF. In DNA form, the CDR3 reads TGTGCCAGCAGCTTCGGGGGGCGCAGGCTCGGTGGTCTGGGCTACACCTTC.

A single count supports this clone. CDR3 residues: CASGLNSGTSPTDTQYF. CDR3 sequence (DNA): TGTGCTAGTGGTTTGAATTCGGGGACTAGCCCCACAGATACGCAGTATTTT. The V gene is TRBV12-5, the J gene TRBJ2-3; 9 positions agree with TRBD2. The germline V gene has CDR1 LGHNT and CDR2 FRNRAP. CDR3 size: 17 residues. With 2 bases clipped from V and 2 bases from J, the junction kept 8 bases outside the gene matches.

The chain is built from TRBV19 and TRBJ1-2; no firm D call. Germline-derived CDR1 and CDR2 are LNHDA and SQIVND (reference sequence). The germline V and J ends were trimmed by 2 bases and 8 bases, with 12 bases remaining between them. This CDR3 has 13 amino acids. The CDR3 here is CASSIPQLPGYTF. CDR3 nucleotide sequence: TGTGCCAGTAGTATACCACAACTCCCCGGCTACACCTTC.

This chain uses TRBV10-3 with TRBJ2-7; D remains unclear. V was clipped by 0 bases and J by 0 bases, with 9 bases between them. The CDR3 runs to 15 residues. Germline loops: CDR1 ENHRY, CDR2 SYGVKD. The chain's CDR3 is CAISESGVSSYEQYF. CDR3 nucleotide sequence: TGTGCCATCAGTGAGTCTGGGGTAAGCTCCTACGAGCAGTACTTC.

The chain is built from TRBV4-2 and TRBJ1-4; D unclear. The CDR3 loop spans 15 amino acids. The germline CDR1 and CDR2 sequences are LGHNA and YNFKEQ. Between the trimmed V and J ends, which lost 0 bases and 8 bases, there was a span of 13 bases. CDR3 in DNA: TGTGCCAGCAGCCAAGATCGAGGGCTGGGGGAAAAACTGTTTTTT. Translating gives CASSQDRGLGEKLFF.

The J gene is TRBJ1-5, the V gene TRBV4-3, with D perhaps matching TRBD1 (5 bases). This CDR3 contains 15 residues. The germline V gene has CDR1 LGHNA and CDR2 YSLEER. V was shortened by 0 bases and J by 11 bases, with 17 bases between the two germline ends. CDR3 region: CASSQESGGRGAQHF. The CDR3 bases are TGCGCCAGCAGCCAAGAATCAGGCGGGCGGGGGGCCCAGCATTTT.

The chain combines TRBV4-1 with TRBJ2-7; TRBD2 agrees at 10 bases. J was trimmed by 5 bases and V by 1 base; bases with no gene match: 8. The CDR3 is made up of 16 amino acids. From germline, CDR1 is MGHRA and CDR2 YSYEKL. CDR3 region: CASSQAPSGRVHEQYF. DNA of the CDR3: TGCGCCAGCAGCCAAGCCCCAAGCGGGAGGGTGCACGAGCAGTACTTC.

V usage is TRBV30 and J usage is TRBJ1-2; D gene unclear. This CDR3 comprises 12 residues. Between the trimmed V and J ends, which lost 5 bases and 5 bases, there was a span of 12 bases. Germline lookup yields CDR1 GTSNPN and CDR2 SVGIG (reference sequence). CDR3 DNA sequence: TGTGCCTGGTCCCCCCAATCATATGGCTACACCTTC. This gives the protein CAWSPQSYGYTF.

This clone was seen a few times. The rearrangement links TRBV6-5 to TRBJ1-2, with 10 bases aligning to TRBD1. The CDR3 loop spans 13 amino acids. The germline CDR1 and CDR2 sequences are MNHEY and SVGAGI. Trimming cost V 5 bases and J 7 bases; bases outside gene matches: 4. In DNA form, the CDR3 reads TGTGCCAGCAGTAGGGGACAGGGGCTTGGCTACACCTTC. It is translated as CASSRGQGLGYTF.

The V call is TRBV4-2, the J call TRBJ2-1, with D possibly being TRBD1 or TRBD2 (5 bases each). The CDR3 has 16 residues. Germline values: CDR1 LGHNA, CDR2 YNFKEQ. Between the trimmed V and J ends, which lost 4 bases and 8 bases, there was a span of 21 bases. The CDR3 spells CASSRGWGSEPDEQFF. CDR3 nucleotide sequence: TGTGCCAGCAGCCGGGGGTGGGGTTCCGAGCCCGATGAGCAGTTCTTC.

V is TRBV10-1 and J is TRBJ2-3; the D is unclear. V lost 4 bases and J lost 4, with 12 bases in between. The CDR3 consists of 14 residues. Germline V gene lookup returns CDR1 WNHNN and CDR2 SYGVQD (reference sequence). CDR3 coding DNA: TGCGCCAGCAGTGCCTCGGCCCCCCCAGATACGCAGTATTTT. Its translation: CASSASAPPDTQYF.

The rearrangement uses TRBV11-1 and TRBJ1-5; TRBD1 is a possible D gene (6 bases). Germline loops: CDR1 SGHAT, CDR2 FQDESV (reference sequence). Trimming removed 4 bases at V and 6 bases at J, with 10 bases between. The CDR3 consists of 13 residues. For the CDR3, the DNA is TGTGCCAGCAGCTCGGCACAGGGTCAGCCCCAGCATTTT. This translates into CASSSAQGQPQHF.

V is TRBV7-9 and J is TRBJ2-5; tentative D call: TRBD1 (5 bases). Trimming took off 5 bases at V and 7 bases at J, with 17 bases between the two ends. Germline CDR1 and CDR2: SEHNR and FQNEAQ (reference sequence). The CDR3 length is 14 residues. The CDR3 here is CASSIEALRGTQYF. DNA for the CDR3: TGTGCCAGCAGCATCGAGGCCTTAAGGGGGACCCAGTACTTC.